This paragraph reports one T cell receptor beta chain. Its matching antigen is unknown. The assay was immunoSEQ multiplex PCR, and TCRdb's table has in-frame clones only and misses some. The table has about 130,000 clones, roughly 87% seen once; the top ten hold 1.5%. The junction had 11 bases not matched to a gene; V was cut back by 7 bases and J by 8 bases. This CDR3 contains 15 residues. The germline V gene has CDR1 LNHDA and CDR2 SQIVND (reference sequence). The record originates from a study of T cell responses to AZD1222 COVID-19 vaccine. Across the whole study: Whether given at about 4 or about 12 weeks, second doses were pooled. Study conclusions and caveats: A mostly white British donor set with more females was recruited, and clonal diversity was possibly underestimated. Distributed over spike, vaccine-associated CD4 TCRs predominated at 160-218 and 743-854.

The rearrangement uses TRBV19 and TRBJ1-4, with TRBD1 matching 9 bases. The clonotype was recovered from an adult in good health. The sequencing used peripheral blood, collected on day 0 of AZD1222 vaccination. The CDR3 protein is CASTPRGTGQEKLFF. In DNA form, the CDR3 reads TGTGCCAGTACCCCGAGAGGGACAGGGCAGGAAAAACTGTTTTTT.